This T cell receptor (beta chain) appears in the sequencing data of a study of cytomegalovirus exposure and HLA in healthy donors. Study findings and constraints: Cytomegalovirus association was assigned to approximately 180 TCR beta chains.

The primer mix had 60 Vbeta and 13 Jbeta primers. Produced via immunoSEQ multiplex PCR; TCRdb's table is partial and in-frame only. The table lists about 150,000 clones, approximately 71% of them singletons. A note on this clone: Its matching antigen is unknown.

The TCR was taken from a man aged 30 to 39 in good health and CMV-seropositive. Sequencing was performed on PBMCs.

The CDR3 spells CASNGGVSYEQYF. In DNA form, the CDR3 reads TGTGCCAGTAACGGCGGGGTTTCCTACGAGCAGTACTTC. This sequence joins TRBV19 and TRBJ2-7; tentative D call: TRBD2 (6 bases). CDR3 length: 13 residues. Germline lookup yields CDR1 LNHDA and CDR2 SQIVND (reference sequence). V was cut by 7 bases and J by 1 base, with 11 bases left in between.